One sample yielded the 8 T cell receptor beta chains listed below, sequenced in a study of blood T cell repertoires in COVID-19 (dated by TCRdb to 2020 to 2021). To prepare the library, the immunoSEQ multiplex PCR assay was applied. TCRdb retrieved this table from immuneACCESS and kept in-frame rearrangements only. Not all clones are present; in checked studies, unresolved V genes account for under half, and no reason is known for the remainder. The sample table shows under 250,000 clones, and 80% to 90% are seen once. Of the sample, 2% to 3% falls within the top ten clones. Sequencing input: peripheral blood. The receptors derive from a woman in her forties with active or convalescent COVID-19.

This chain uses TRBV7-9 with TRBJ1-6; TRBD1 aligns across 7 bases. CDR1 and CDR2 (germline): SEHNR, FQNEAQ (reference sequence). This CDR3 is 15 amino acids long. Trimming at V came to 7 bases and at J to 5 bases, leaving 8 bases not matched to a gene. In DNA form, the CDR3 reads TGTGCCAGCACCATGGCGGGGACAGATAATTCACCCCTCCACTTT. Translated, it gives CASTMAGTDNSPLHF.

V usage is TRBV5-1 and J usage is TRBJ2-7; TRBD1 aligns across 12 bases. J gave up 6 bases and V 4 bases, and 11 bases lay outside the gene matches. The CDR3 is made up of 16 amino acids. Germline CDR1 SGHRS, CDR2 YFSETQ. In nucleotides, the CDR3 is TGCGCCAGCAGCAAAATTTCCGGGACAGGGGGCGGCGAGCAGTACTTC. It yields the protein CASSKISGTGGGEQYF.

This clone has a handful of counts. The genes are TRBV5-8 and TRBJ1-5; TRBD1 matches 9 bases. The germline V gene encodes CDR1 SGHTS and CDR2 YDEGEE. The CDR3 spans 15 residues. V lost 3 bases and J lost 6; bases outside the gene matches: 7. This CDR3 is CASSWGQGRLQPQHF. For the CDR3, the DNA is TGTGCCAGCAGCTGGGGACAGGGTAGGCTTCAGCCCCAGCATTTT.

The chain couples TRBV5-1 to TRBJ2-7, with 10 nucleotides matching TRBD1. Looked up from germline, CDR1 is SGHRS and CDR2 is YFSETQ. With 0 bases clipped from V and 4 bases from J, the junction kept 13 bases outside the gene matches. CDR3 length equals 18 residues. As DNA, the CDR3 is TGCGCCAGCAGCTTGGAATCCCCGCGACAGGGGGCGGTTTACGAGCAGTACTTC. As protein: CASSLESPRQGAVYEQYF.

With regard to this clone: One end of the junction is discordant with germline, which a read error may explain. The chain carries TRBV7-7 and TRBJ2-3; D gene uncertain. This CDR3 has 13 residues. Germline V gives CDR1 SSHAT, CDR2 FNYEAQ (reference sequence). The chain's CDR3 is CASSSGAADTQYF. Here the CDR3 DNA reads TGTGCTAGCAGCTCTGGAGCTGCGGATACGCAGTATTTT. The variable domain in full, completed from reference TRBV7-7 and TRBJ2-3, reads GAGVSQSPRYKVTKRGQDVTLRCDPISSHATLYWYQQALGQGPEFLTYFNYEAQPDKSGLPSDRFSAERPEGSISTLTIQRTEQRDSAMYRCASSSGAADTQYFGPGTRLTVL.

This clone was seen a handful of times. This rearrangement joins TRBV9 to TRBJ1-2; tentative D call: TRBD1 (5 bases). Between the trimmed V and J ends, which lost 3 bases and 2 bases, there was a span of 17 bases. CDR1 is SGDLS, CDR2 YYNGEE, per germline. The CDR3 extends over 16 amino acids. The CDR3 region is CASSGEDGDLNYGYTF. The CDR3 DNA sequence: TGTGCCAGCAGCGGAGAGGATGGGGACTTAAACTATGGCTACACCTTC.

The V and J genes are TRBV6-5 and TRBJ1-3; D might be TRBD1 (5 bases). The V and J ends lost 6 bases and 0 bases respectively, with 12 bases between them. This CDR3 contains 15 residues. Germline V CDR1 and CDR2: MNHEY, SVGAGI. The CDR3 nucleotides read TGTGCCAGCAGGCCCTTAACAGGCTCTGGAAACACCATATATTTT. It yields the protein CASRPLTGSGNTIYF.

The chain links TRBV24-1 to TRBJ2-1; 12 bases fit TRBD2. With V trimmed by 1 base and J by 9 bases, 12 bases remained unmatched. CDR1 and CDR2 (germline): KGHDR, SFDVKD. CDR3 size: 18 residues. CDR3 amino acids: CATSDFLGTSGRVGEQFF. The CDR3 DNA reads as TGTGCCACCAGTGATTTTTTGGGGACTAGCGGGCGGGTTGGTGAGCAGTTCTTC.